The 15 T cell receptor beta chains reported below all come from one sample, sequenced in a study of blood T cells in healthy people across ages (dated by TCRdb to the mid-2010s). To prepare the library, 5' RACE was applied. TCRdb records Illumina HiSeq 2500 as the sequencer. The second PCR ran for about 7 to 11 cycles and used a J-beta primer mix along with a sample-barcoded 5' primer. In-frame beta chains were kept once TCRdb had trimmed the public reads at Q25 with fastp and called clones with MiXCR. Rows merge per CDR3 protein into single entries with the most common DNA and genes. The sample data list roughly 800,000 distinct CDR3 sequences, and over 45% of these were observed just once. The ten top clones hold roughly 22% of the sample. Material: blood. These receptors originate from a man aged 30 to 39 in good health.

The rearrangement uses TRBV7-2 and TRBJ2-7; D perhaps matches TRBD1 (6 bases). CDR1 SGHTA and CDR2 FQGNSA come from the germline V gene. The CDR3 totals 13 residues. The ends were cut back, 4 bases at V and 3 bases at J, with 10 bases in the middle. In DNA, the CDR3 is TGTGCCAGCAGCTCGGTCAGGGGCTACGAGCAGTACTTC. Its protein product is CASSSVRGYEQYF.

V is TRBV5-5 and J is TRBJ2-7; a weak D match, TRBD2 (6 bases). The J call may be incorrect, as the DNA end agrees better with TRBJ2-5. CDR3 length: 16 amino acids. Germline values: CDR1 SGHKS, CDR2 YYEKEE (reference sequence). The CDR3 region has the DNA TGTGCCAGCAGCTACACCGGGACTGGAGGCTGGGAGACCCAGTACTTC. It specifies CASSYTGTGGWETQYF.

The V and J genes are TRBV4-2 and TRBJ2-7; tentatively, D is TRBD2 (5 bases). V was trimmed by 4 bases and J by 3 bases, leaving 25 bases between them. Germline lookup yields CDR1 LGHNA and CDR2 YNFKEQ. This CDR3 region has 18 residues. DNA for the CDR3: TGTGCCAGCAGCCCATTACTCCTCTACGGGAAGTTGGGCTACGAGCAGTACTTC. It yields the protein CASSPLLLYGKLGYEQYF.

The V gene is TRBV12-3 or TRBV12-4, the J gene TRBJ1-6; 12 positions agree with TRBD1. This CDR3 is 17 amino acids long. The trim removed 1 base at V and 10 bases at J, leaving 8 bases unmatched. CDR3 coding DNA: TGTGCCAGCAGTTTAGGAGGGACAGGGGGCGCAAAGTCACCCCTCCACTTT. It encodes CASSLGGTGGAKSPLHF.

The rearrangement joins TRBV20-1 to TRBJ2-5, with D tentatively TRBD1 (7 bases). CDR3 size: 12 residues. The V end was cut by 6 bases, the J end by 5 bases, with 13 bases between. Per germline, CDR1 DFQATT and CDR2 SNEGSKA (reference sequence). Here the CDR3 reads CSAQGGEETQYF. In DNA, the CDR3 is TGCAGTGCCCAGGGGGGTGAGGAGACCCAGTACTTC.

V gene TRBV7-9 combines with J gene TRBJ2-1, with 9 positions matching TRBD1. The junction had 5 bases not matched to a gene; V was cut back by 3 bases and J by 5 bases. Germline-derived CDR1 and CDR2 are SEHNR and FQNEAQ (reference sequence). The CDR3 sequence is 15 residues long. For the CDR3, the DNA is TGTGCCAGCAGCTTTGTTGGACAGGGGAACAATGAGCAGTTCTTC. Its translation: CASSFVGQGNNEQFF.

This chain joins TRBV5-5 and TRBJ2-2; 7 bases map to TRBD2. Germline CDR1 reads SGHKS; CDR2 reads YYEKEE (reference sequence). V was pared by 4 bases and J by 7 bases, with 7 bases of the junction left unmatched. There are 14 residues in the CDR3. CDR3 DNA sequence: TGTGCCAGCAGCCAGACTAGCTCTGGCGGGGAGCTGTTTTTT. This sequence encodes CASSQTSSGGELFF.

The chain has TRBV4-2 and TRBJ2-3; D is ambiguous. Between the trimmed V and J ends, which lost 4 bases and 3 bases, there was a span of 20 bases. This CDR3 is built from 17 residues. Germline lookup yields CDR1 LGHNA and CDR2 YNFKEQ. The CDR3 loop reads CASSPLQVFDNTDTQYF. CDR3 DNA: TGTGCCAGCAGCCCTCTACAAGTTTTCGATAATACAGATACGCAGTATTTT.

This clonotype was recorded a few times. This chain connects TRBV12-3 or TRBV12-4 to TRBJ1-4; no definite D call. The CDR3 has 16 amino acids. V was pared by 6 bases and J by 4 bases, with 18 bases between. CDR3 in amino acids: CASRRTFPSYNEKLFF. DNA for the CDR3: TGTGCCAGCAGGCGAACGTTCCCCTCCTATAATGAAAAACTGTTTTTT.

The rearrangement joins TRBV7-9 to TRBJ2-1; D is undetermined. Trimming took 5 bases from V and 4 from J, leaving 12 bases between them. Looked up from germline, CDR1 is SEHNR and CDR2 is FQNEAQ (reference sequence). The CDR3 length is 14 residues. CDR3 residues: CASSNPGQYNEQFF. CDR3 sequence (DNA): TGTGCCAGCAGCAATCCCGGTCAATACAATGAGCAGTTCTTC.

The V and J genes are TRBV6-6 and TRBJ2-5; a weak D match, TRBD1 (5 bases). Trimming removed 6 bases from V and 3 bases from J, with 14 bases in between. The CDR3 runs to 14 residues. CDR1 MNHNY and CDR2 SVGAGI come from the germline V gene (reference sequence). The CDR3 DNA sequence: TGTGCCAGCAGGGAACCCGACAGTAAAGAGACCCAGTACTTC. Its protein product is CASREPDSKETQYF.

The chain is built from TRBV15 and TRBJ2-3; 10 positions agree with TRBD2. The CDR3 has 18 amino acids. Germline CDR1 is LNHNV and CDR2 is YYDKDF (reference sequence). The V and J ends lost 5 bases and 2 bases, in that order; junction bases with no gene match: 13. The CDR3 spells CATSGQAPLAGYTDTQYF. CDR3 sequence (DNA): TGTGCCACCAGCGGTCAGGCCCCACTAGCGGGGTACACAGATACGCAGTATTTT.

V is TRBV16 and J is TRBJ1-2, with TRBD1 matching 7 bases. Trimming cost V 1 base and J 3 bases; bases outside gene matches: 8. The CDR3 extends over 16 amino acids. Germline CDR1 and CDR2: KGHSY and FQNENV. In nucleotides, the CDR3 is TGTGCCAGCAGCCAATTCCGAAAGGGGGCCGACTATGGCTACACCTTC. Translation: CASSQFRKGADYGYTF.

This chain joins TRBV12-3 or TRBV12-4 and TRBJ2-2; TRBD1 or TRBD2 may be the D gene (6 bases each). Trimming took off 4 bases at V and 7 bases at J, with 13 bases between the two ends. This CDR3 spans 14 amino acids. The CDR3: CASSSTEGGGELFF. CDR3 in DNA: TGTGCCAGCAGTTCCACGGAGGGGGGCGGGGAGCTGTTTTTT.

This clonotype was found once. This chain uses TRBV2 with TRBJ1-2; D not resolved. Germline-derived CDR1 and CDR2 are SNHLY and FYNNEI. This CDR3 spans 11 amino acids. The V end lost 6 bases, the J end lost 11 bases, and 13 bases lay between the germline ends. CDR3 in DNA: TGTGCCAGCAGGCGAATCTGGAGTTACACCTTC. As protein: CASRRIWSYTF.